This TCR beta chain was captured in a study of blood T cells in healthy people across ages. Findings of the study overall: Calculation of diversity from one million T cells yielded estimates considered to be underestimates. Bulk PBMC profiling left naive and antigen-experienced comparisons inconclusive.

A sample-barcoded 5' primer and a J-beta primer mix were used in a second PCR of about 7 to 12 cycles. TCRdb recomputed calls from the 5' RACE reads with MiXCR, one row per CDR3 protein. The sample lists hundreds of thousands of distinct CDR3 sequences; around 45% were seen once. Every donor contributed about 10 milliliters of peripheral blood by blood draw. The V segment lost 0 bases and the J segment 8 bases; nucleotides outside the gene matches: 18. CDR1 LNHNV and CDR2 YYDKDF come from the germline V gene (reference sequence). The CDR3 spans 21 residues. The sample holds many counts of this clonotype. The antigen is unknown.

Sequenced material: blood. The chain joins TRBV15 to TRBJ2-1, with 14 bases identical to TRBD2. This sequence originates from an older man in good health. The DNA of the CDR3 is TGTGCCACCAGCAGAGATAGGAGAGGACTAGCGGGAGGTGCCTCTTGGGATGAGCAGTTCTTC. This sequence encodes CATSRDRRGLAGGASWDEQFF.